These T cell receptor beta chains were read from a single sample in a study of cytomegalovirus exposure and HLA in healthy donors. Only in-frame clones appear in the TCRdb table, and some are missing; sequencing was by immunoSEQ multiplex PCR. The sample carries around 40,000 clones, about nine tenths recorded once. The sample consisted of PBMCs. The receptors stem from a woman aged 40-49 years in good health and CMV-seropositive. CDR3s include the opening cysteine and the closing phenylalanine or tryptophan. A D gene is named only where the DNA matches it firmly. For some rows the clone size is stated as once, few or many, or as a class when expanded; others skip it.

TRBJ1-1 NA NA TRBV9 TGTGCCAGCAGCAGGGCTACAGGGAACACTGAAGCTTTCTTT CASSRATGNTEAFF
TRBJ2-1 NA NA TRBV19 TGTGCCAGTAGTATCGGTATTTACAATGAGCAGTTCTTC CASSIGIYNEQFF
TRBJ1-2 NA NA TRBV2 TGTGCCAGCAGCCCTCGACGGGGGGAAGTCTATGGCTACACCTTC CASSPRRGEVYGYTF
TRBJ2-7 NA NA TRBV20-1 TGCAGTGCTAGGGGGGGTTACGAGCAGTACTTC CSARGGYEQYF
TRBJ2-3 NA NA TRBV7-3 TGTGCCAGCAGCCGAGTGGGCGATACGCAGTATTTT CASSRVGDTQYF
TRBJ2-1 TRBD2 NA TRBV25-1 TGTGCCAGCACGAGGACTAGCGGGAGTCGGGATGAGCAGTTCTTC CASTRTSGSRDEQFF
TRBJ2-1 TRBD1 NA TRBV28 TGTGCCAGCAGTCTTACTCTTTCCGGACAGGACTTCCTTCAGGTTGCCTACAATGAGCAGTTCTTC CASSLTLSGQDFLQVAYNEQFF
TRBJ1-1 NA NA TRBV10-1 TGCGCCACCACGGCCGGGGGGAAGACTGAAGCTTTCTTT CATTAGGKTEAFF
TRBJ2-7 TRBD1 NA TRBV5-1 TGCGCCAGCAGCGCAGGACAGGGTTCCTACGAGCAGTACTTC CASSAGQGSYEQYF
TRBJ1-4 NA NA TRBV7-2 TGTGCCAGCAGCTTAAACAGGGTTAATGAAAAACTGTTTTTT CASSLNRVNEKLFF
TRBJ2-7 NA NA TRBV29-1 TGCAGCGTTAAGGAGGGGGCTTCGTACGAGCAGTACTTC CSVKEGASYEQYF
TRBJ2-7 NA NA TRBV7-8 TGTGCCAGCAGCTTAGAGAGGGCTTGGGAGCAGTACTTC CASSLERAWEQYF
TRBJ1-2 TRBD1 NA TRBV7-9 TGTGCCAGCAGCTTAGGACAGGGAACAGACTACACCTTC CASSLGQGTDYTF
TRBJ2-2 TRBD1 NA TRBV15 TGTGCCACCGCCCGGGACAGGGGCTCCGGGGAGCTGTTTTTT CATARDRGSGELFF
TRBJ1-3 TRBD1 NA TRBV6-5 TGTGCCAGCAGTGAGACAGGGGCTGGAAACACCATATATTTT CASSETGAGNTIYF
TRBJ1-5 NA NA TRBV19 TGTGCCAGTAGTATGTGGGGGCAGGGCAATCAGCCCCAGCATTTT CASSMWGQGNQPQHF
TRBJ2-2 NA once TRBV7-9 TGTGCCAGCAGCTTACTCAACACCGGGGAGCTGTTTTTT CASSLLNTGELFF
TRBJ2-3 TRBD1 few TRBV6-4 TGTGCCAGCAGTGACGGGACAGGGGGCACAGATACGCAGTATTTT CASSDGTGGTDTQYF
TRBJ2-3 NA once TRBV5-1 TGCGCCAGCCAAGGAGGAGGGAGCGTCTTAGATACGCAGTATTTT CASQGGGSVLDTQYF
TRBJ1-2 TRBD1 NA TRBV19 TGTGCCAGTAGAGAATACGGGACAGGAGATGGCTACACCTTC CASREYGTGDGYTF
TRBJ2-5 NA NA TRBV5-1 TGCGCCAGCAGCCAACAAGAGACCCAGTACTTC CASSQQETQYF
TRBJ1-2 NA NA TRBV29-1 TGCAGCGTTGTTGACACCAACTATGGCTACACCTTC CSVVDTNYGYTF
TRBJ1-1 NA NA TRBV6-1 TGTGCCAGCAGGGGGCTTGGTGAAGCTTTCTTT CASRGLGEAFF
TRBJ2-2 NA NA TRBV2 TGTGCCAGCAAGCGGCAGATAAACACCGGGGAGCTGTTTTTT CASKRQINTGELFF
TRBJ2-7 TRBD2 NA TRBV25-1 TGTGCCACACACGGGGAGGTAGCGGGCCCCTACGAGCAGTACTTC CATHGEVAGPYEQYF
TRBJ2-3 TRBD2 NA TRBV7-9 TGTGCCAGCAGCTTAGGAACTAGCGGGAGGGCCAGGAAGACAGATACGCAGTATTTT CASSLGTSGRARKTDTQYF
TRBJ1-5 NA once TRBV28 TGTGCCAGCACAAATTACAGGATGGCGAATCAGCCCCAGCATTTT CASTNYRMANQPQHF
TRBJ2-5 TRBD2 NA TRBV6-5 TGTGCCAGCAGTCCCCTAGCGGGAGGAGTAAAGACCCAGTACTTC CASSPLAGGVKTQYF
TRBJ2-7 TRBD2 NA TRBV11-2 TGTGCCATCAAGGGACTAGCGGGGTACGAGCAGTACTTC CAIKGLAGYEQYF
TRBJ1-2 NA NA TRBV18 TGTGCCAGCTCACCTCCGGGGGGTGGCTATGGCTACACCTTC CASSPPGGGYGYTF
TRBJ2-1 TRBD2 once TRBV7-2 TGTGCCAGCAGTTCCACTAGCGTTGAGCAGTTCTTC CASSSTSVEQFF
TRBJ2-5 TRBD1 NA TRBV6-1 TGTGCCAGCAGTCCAGGGGGCAGAGAGACCCAGTACTTC CASSPGGRETQYF
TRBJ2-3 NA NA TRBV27 TGTGCCAGCACAGCCCCTAGGACAGAAATCACAGATACGCAGTATTTT CASTAPRTEITDTQYF
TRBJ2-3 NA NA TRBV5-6 TGTGCCAGCAGCTTTCCCTACTCCAACACAGATACGCAGTATTTT CASSFPYSNTDTQYF
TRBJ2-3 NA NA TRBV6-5 TGTGCCAGCAGGAGGACAGCTAGCACAGATACGCAGTATTTT CASRRTASTDTQYF
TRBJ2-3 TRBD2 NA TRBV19 TGTGCCAGTAGTACTAATAGCGGGATGGGCACAGATACGCAGTATTTT CASSTNSGMGTDTQYF
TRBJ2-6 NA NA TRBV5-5 TGTGCCAGCAGCTCACAATTATCTGGGGCCAACGTCCTGACTTTC CASSSQLSGANVLTF
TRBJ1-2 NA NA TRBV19 TGTGCCTCTGCTAACGAGGCTTCGGGGGGCTACACCTTC CASANEASGGYTF
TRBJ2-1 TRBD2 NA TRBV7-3 TGTGCCAGCAGCCTCGTAGCGGGGCCTAGGGATGAGCAGTTCTTC CASSLVAGPRDEQFF
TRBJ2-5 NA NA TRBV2 TGTGCCAGCCGGCCGGGGCAGGGGTTCCAAGAGACCCAGTACTTC CASRPGQGFQETQYF
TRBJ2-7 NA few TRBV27 TGTGCCAGCAGTTTGGGGCAGGGAGGAGGTGGGTACGAGCAGTACTTC CASSLGQGGGGYEQYF
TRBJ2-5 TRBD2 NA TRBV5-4 TGTGCCAGCAGCAGGACTAGCGGGATTGTTGGGACCCAGTACTTC CASSRTSGIVGTQYF
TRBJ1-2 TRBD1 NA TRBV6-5 TGTGCCAGCACTCCCCCGGGACAGGGGGATCTTACCTTC CASTPPGQGDLTF